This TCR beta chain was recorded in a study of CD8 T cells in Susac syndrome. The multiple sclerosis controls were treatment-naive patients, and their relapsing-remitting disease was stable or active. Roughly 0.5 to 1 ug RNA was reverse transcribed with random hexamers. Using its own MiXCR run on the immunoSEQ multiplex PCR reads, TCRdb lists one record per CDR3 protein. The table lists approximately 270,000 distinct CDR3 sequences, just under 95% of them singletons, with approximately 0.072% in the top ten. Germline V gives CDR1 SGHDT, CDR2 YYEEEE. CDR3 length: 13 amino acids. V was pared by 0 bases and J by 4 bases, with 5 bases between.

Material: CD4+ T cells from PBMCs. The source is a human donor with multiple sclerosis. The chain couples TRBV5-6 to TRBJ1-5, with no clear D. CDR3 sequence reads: CASSLGLNQPQHF. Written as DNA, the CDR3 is TGTGCCAGCAGCTTGGGACTTAATCAGCCCCAGCATTTT.